One and the same sample provided the 4 T cell receptor beta chains below, sequenced in a study of shared clonotypes between healthy human individuals. The protocol was immunoSEQ multiplex PCR, while the TCRdb copy is restricted to in-frame clones and leaves out a portion. The table lists a few million clones, more than 80% of them singletons. Input material: naive CD4+ T cells from PBMCs. Stated subset: CD45RA+ positively selected. These receptors originate from a young man in good health. Some clones in this sample may be carry-over from other donors' samples.

The chain joins TRBV6-1 to TRBJ2-1; 7 bases are shared with TRBD1. CDR1 and CDR2 (germline): MNHNS, SASEGT. This CDR3 spans 16 amino acids. Trimming removed 3 bases from V and 10 bases from J; junction bases left unmatched: 15. In DNA, the CDR3 is TGTGCCAGCAGTGATAGATTCGAACCGGGACAGAAGGAGCAGTTCTTC. It specifies CASSDRFEPGQKEQFF.

The rearrangement links TRBV19 to TRBJ2-1; 12 bases match TRBD2. Losses at the gene ends were 4 bases for V and 6 bases for J; bases not matched to a gene: 7. Per germline, CDR1 LNHDA and CDR2 SQIVND (reference sequence). This CDR3 contains 16 residues. Here the CDR3 reads CASSTMGLAGSNEQFF. For the CDR3, the DNA is TGTGCCAGTAGTACCATGGGACTAGCGGGCAGCAATGAGCAGTTCTTC.

The rearrangement joins TRBV9 to TRBJ2-4, with D maybe TRBD2 (6 bases). Between the trimmed V and J ends, which lost 3 bases and 0 bases, there was a span of 10 bases. This CDR3 is built from 15 residues. Germline lookup yields CDR1 SGDLS and CDR2 YYNGEE. CDR3 sequence (DNA): TGTGCCAGCAGCGCTTGGGGGGAAGCCAAAAACATTCAGTACTTC. Translation gives CASSAWGEAKNIQYF.

The CDR3 loop reads CASSLDPTQETQYF. The CDR3 coding sequence is TGTGCCAGCAGCTTAGATCCTACTCAAGAGACCCAGTACTTC. The rearrangement uses TRBV7-2 and TRBJ2-5, with unresolved D. Trimming pared 1 base from V and 2 bases from J, leaving 8 bases between. Germline CDR1 and CDR2: SGHTA and FQGNSA. The CDR3 extends over 14 amino acids.